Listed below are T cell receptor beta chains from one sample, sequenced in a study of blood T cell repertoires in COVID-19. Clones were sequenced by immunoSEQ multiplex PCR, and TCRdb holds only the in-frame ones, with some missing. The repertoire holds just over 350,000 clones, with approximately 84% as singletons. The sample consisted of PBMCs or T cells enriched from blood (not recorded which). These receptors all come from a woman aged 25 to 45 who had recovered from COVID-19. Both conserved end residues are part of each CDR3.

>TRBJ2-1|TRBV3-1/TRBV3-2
CASSRDSSYNEQFF
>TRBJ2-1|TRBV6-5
CASSRGTGGSYEQFF
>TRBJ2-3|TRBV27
CASSLTSWDRGHTDTQYF
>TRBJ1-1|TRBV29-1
CSVEGTGVNTEAFF
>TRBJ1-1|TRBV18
CASSPLSGEAFF
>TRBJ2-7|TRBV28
CASSYPGLAGVYEQYF
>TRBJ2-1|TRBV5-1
CASSSTSGGPYSSYNEQFF
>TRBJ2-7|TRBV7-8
CASSPADSYEQYF
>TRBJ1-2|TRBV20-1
CSASGDREVGGYTF
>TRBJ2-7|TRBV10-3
CAISEWETFLSSYEQYF
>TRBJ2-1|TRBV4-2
CASSQAGGRRGNEQFF
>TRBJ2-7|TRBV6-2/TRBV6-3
CASSYGAGGYEQYF
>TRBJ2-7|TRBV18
CASSRDVAGAGYEQYF
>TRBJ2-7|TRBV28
CASGLSEGYEQYF
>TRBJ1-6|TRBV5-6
CASSYDRAPNSPLHF
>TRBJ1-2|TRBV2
CASTPVRGTGGYTF
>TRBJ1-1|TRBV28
CASSLGNTEAFF
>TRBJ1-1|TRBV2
CASTLDRGAEAFF
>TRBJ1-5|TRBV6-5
CASSSGQYSNQPQHF
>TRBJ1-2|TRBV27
CASSTRDSYGYTF
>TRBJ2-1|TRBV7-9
CASSPGLAVDEQFF
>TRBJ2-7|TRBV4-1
CASSQASASPYEQYF
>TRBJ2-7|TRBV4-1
CASSQDFSYGAYEQYF
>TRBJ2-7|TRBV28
CASSIDTYEQYF
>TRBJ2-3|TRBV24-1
CATSDFFGGLSTDTQYF
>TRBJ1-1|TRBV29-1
CSVASAQENTEAFF
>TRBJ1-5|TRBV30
CAWSVRVNQPQHF
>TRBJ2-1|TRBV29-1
CSVLGRLAGFNEQFF
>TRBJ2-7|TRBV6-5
CASRPGMGYEQYF
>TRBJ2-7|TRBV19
CASSLPTGYEQYF
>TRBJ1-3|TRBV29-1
CSVPGGNTIYF
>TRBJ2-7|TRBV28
CASTPGGRNEQYF
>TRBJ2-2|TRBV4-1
CASSQFTSGNTGELFF
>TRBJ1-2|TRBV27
CASSSPTGRYGYTF
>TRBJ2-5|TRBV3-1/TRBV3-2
CASSQDQASEVETQYF
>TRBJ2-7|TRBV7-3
CASSPSQGYEQYF
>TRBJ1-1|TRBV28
CASSSSGQGDTEAFF